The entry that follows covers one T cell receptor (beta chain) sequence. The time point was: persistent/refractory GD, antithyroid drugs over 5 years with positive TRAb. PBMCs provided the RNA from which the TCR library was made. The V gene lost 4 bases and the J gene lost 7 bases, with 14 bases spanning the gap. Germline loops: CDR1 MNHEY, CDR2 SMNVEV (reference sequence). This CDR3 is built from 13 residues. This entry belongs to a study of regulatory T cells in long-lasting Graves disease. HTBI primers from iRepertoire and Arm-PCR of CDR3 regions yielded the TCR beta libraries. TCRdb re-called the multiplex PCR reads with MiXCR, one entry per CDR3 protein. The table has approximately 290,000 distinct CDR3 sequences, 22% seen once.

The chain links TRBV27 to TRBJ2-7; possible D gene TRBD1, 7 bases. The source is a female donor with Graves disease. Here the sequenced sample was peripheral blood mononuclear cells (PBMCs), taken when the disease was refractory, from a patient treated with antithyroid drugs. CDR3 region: CASSSRGDNEQYF. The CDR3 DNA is TGTGCCAGCAGTTCCAGGGGGGACAATGAGCAGTACTTC.